This T cell receptor beta chain was observed in a study of T-cell reconstitution after alpha-beta-depleted transplantation in children (dated by TCRdb to the mid-2010s). Background for the entire study: T-cell immune reconstitution after TCRalphabeta/CD19-depleted allogeneic hematopoietic cell transplantation in children was quantitatively tracked in the study by means of TCR repertoire profiling.

The meaning of the sample's treatment or condition label: allogeneic hematopoietic cell transplantation with graft depleted of TCRalphabeta T cells and CD19 B cells. The children who served as transplant recipients had been given grafts of TCRalphabeta/CD19-depleted allogeneic hematopoietic cells. This clonotype has ten or more counts. What antigen it recognizes has not been identified. Base qualities are not at hand, and no much larger clone is one base apart. Preparation of the library involved PCR. Sequencing was performed on an Illumina HiSeq 2500. TCR library preparation used molecular barcoding, with unique molecular identifiers applied to normalize quantification of the TCRbeta repertoire. TCRdb took the public reads, trimmed them with fastp at Q25, ran MiXCR for clone calling and kept in-frame beta chains. Rows with a matching CDR3 protein are joined into one entry that keeps the most common DNA and genes. This sample comprises about 300,000 distinct CDR3 sequences, almost 8% of them detected only once. The top ten constitute approximately 9.1% of the sample.

Sequences DFQATT (CDR1) and SNEGSKA (CDR2) are obtained from the germline V gene (reference sequence). The CDR3 goes from the cysteine to the phenylalanine over 13 residues. Only the CDR3 part of the read is kept: 39 bases, read in frame from the first base. Trimming costs V 0 bases and J 4 bases, and their ends lie 7 bases apart. What the research found in general, with its limitations: The apparently early recovery of alphabetaT-cell counts about two months after transplant reportedly depended on only several hundred rapidly expanded clones that came from non-depleted graft cells. In some patients, the high TCRbeta diversity seen at day 60 was put down to recipient T cells and intrathymic progenitors that had survived conditioning. The frequencies of hyperexpanded clones fell over the following months, and after one year, T-cell counts and TCRbeta diversity were mostly attributed to newly produced T cells.

Specimen: peripheral blood, collected 360 days after TCRalphabeta/CD19-depleted stem cell transplant. This TCR came from a female patient aged 2-10 years who had a stem cell transplant for Fanconi anemia, so the T cells may come from the graft donor. The V gene is TRBV20-1 and the J gene is TRBJ2-1, with the D gene uncertain. The CDR3 region has the sequence CSARDSRYNEQFF. The nucleotides read TGCAGTGCTAGAGATTCCAGATACAATGAGCAGTTCTTC.